Each of the 27 T cell receptor beta chains below was sequenced from the same sample in a study of T cell clusters in autoimmune cytopenias. TRB amplification used roughly 250 ng of peripheral blood genomic DNA. TRB rearrangements were amplified by touch-down multiplex PCR with mixed TRB-A/B primers. TCRdb reprocessed the multiplex PCR reads; each CDR3 protein has one entry and no DNA is given. The listing records several thousand distinct CDR3 sequences. Separately, the same data were catalogued under a study of T cell repertoires in aging, cancer and after chemotherapy.

Sequenced input: peripheral blood. Every receptor here comes from a human donor in good health.

Measured by frequency, this clonotype is medium-sized. The chain links TRBV19 to TRBJ1-6. The CDR3 totals 14 residues. CDR1 and CDR2 from the germline V gene are LNHDA and SQIVND (reference sequence). The CDR3 loop is CASSIGPQNSPLHF.

The chain uses TRBV5-4 and TRBJ2-7; lacking DNA, the TRBD2 call made by TCRdb goes unchecked. There are 18 residues in the CDR3. CDR1 is SGHNT, CDR2 YYREEE, per germline (reference sequence). CDR3 region: CASSLFFGGDLASGEQYF.

This clonotype is identified as medium-sized from frequency. The chain joins TRBV29-1 to TRBJ2-7; as DNA is missing, the TRBD1 call by TCRdb cannot be tested. The CDR3 runs 12 residues. Germline values: CDR1 SQVTM, CDR2 ANQGSEA. CDR3 sequence: CSAGQGRGEQYF.

The chain employs TRBV30 and TRBJ2-4. CDR1 GTSNPN and CDR2 SVGIG come from the germline V gene (reference sequence). The CDR3 has 17 amino acids. The CDR3 reads CAWRPIGVNVAKNIQYF.

V gene TRBV5-6 combines with J gene TRBJ1-1; TCRdb's assignment of TRBD1 cannot be checked, as there is no DNA. Germline lookup yields CDR1 SGHDT and CDR2 YYEEEE. The CDR3 runs to 16 residues. CDR3 sequence reads: CASSRLDREDNGEAFF.

The genes are TRBV12-3 or TRBV12-4 and TRBJ2-1. The CDR3 covers 16 residues. CDR3 loop: CASSIIQSTLYNEQFF.

Considering frequency, this clonotype is medium-sized (0.01 to 0.1%). The chain uses TRBV6-5 and TRBJ2-5. The CDR3 runs 13 residues. The germline V gene encodes CDR1 MNHEY and CDR2 SVGAGI. The CDR3 loop reads CASSYSMGFAQYF.

The chain links TRBV12-3 or TRBV12-4 to TRBJ1-2; lacking DNA, the TRBD1 call made by TCRdb goes unchecked. The CDR3 runs 14 residues. The CDR3 loop is CASSTGTGGKGYTF.

By frequency, this clonotype registers medium-sized. The chain is built from TRBV6-5 and TRBJ2-7; TCRdb selects TRBD1, and the lack of DNA leaves this call unchecked. Per germline, CDR1 MNHEY and CDR2 SVGAGI. CDR3 length: 15 amino acids. CDR3 protein: CASRGDKVGDYEQYF.

This clonotype is classed as medium-sized by frequency. The rearrangement joins TRBV6-2 or TRBV6-3 to TRBJ1-1. Germline lookup yields CDR1 MNHEY and CDR2 SVGEGT. CDR3 length equals 15 residues. CDR3 sequence: CASSLGRAANTEAFF.

The chain employs TRBV6-5 and TRBJ1-5; TCRdb's assignment of TRBD1 cannot be checked, as there is no DNA. Germline V lookup: CDR1 MNHEY, CDR2 SVGAGI. The CDR3 covers 12 residues. The CDR3 sequence: CASGQGCQPQHF.

By frequency, this clonotype registers medium-sized. The chain uses TRBV5-6 and TRBJ1-6; TCRdb's assignment of TRBD1 cannot be checked, as there is no DNA. Germline assignment: CDR1 SGHDT and CDR2 YYEEEE. CDR3 length: 16 amino acids. The chain's CDR3 is CASSTTPGRDNSPLHF.

In terms of frequency, this clonotype is medium-sized. V usage is TRBV12-3 or TRBV12-4 and J usage is TRBJ2-1. This CDR3 spans 13 amino acids. The CDR3 sequence: CASSSGRYNEQFF.

The chain employs TRBV5-5 and TRBJ2-1; TCRdb returns TRBD1, unconfirmable since there is no DNA. The CDR3 contains 16 residues. The germline CDR1 and CDR2 sequences are SGHKS and YYEKEE (reference sequence). CDR3 sequence: CASSLGGQGAHNEQFF.

V usage is TRBV29-1 and J usage is TRBJ2-7; TCRdb proposes TRBD1, but this gene call is untestable without DNA. The CDR3 runs to 13 residues. In germline, CDR1 is SQVTM, CDR2 ANQGSEA. The CDR3 sequence is CSVGRDSTYEQYF.

The chain's CDR3 is CASSVESSYNSPLHF. The chain is built from TRBV6-5 and TRBJ1-6. The CDR3 loop spans 15 amino acids. The germline gives CDR1 MNHEY, CDR2 SVGAGI.

This clonotype registers medium-sized by frequency. V and J are TRBV19 and TRBJ1-5. The CDR3 extends over 14 amino acids. Germline CDR1 is LNHDA and CDR2 is SQIVND (reference sequence). The CDR3 sequence is CASTRVVGNQPQHF.

By frequency, this clonotype registers medium-sized. The V gene is TRBV29-1, the J gene TRBJ2-1; TCRdb returns TRBD2, unconfirmable since there is no DNA. The CDR3 is made up of 14 amino acids. Germline CDR1 is SQVTM and CDR2 is ANQGSEA. The CDR3 spells CSVGTSPGSNEQFF.

This sequence joins TRBV15 and TRBJ2-3; TCRdb lists TRBD2, though no DNA is available to test this call. Germline V gene data show CDR1 as LNHNV and CDR2 as YYDKDF (reference sequence). This CDR3 contains 16 residues. CDR3 loop: CATSRVRATSTDTQYF.

The chain's CDR3 is CASSSRTSGGASETQYF. The rearrangement links TRBV5-6 to TRBJ2-7; the TRBD2 assignment by TCRdb is unverifiable without DNA. There are 17 residues in the CDR3. Per germline, CDR1 SGHDT and CDR2 YYEEEE.

This clonotype is deemed medium-sized by its frequency. The rearrangement uses TRBV6-5 and TRBJ1-4; with no DNA, the TCRdb D assignment of TRBD1 cannot be verified. This CDR3 is built from 12 residues. Germline V CDR1 and CDR2: MNHEY, SVGAGI. This CDR3 is CASRPWGEKLFF.

In terms of frequency, this clonotype is medium-sized. The chain carries TRBV19 and TRBJ1-1. Per the germline V gene, CDR1 is LNHDA and CDR2 is SQIVND (reference sequence). CDR3 size: 12 residues. The CDR3 loop is CASSIGVGGAFF.

In terms of frequency, this clonotype is medium-sized. This chain connects TRBV19 to TRBJ2-1. Germline V gene lookup returns CDR1 LNHDA and CDR2 SQIVND (reference sequence). The CDR3 totals 13 residues. The CDR3 loop is CASSIGLYNEQFF.

V is TRBV20-1 and J is TRBJ2-3; TCRdb proposes TRBD1, but this gene call is untestable without DNA. This CDR3 has 15 residues. Germline V CDR1 and CDR2: DFQATT, SNEGSKA (reference sequence). The CDR3 is CSATPHSGGTDTQYF.

The rearrangement uses TRBV6-1 and TRBJ1-1; TCRdb names TRBD1, which stays unverified in the absence of DNA. The CDR3 runs 12 residues. Germline assignment: CDR1 MNHNS and CDR2 SASEGT. The CDR3 here is CASREGRAEAFF.

This clonotype is called medium-sized based on its frequency. This sequence joins TRBV15 and TRBJ1-2; as DNA is missing, the TRBD1 call by TCRdb cannot be tested. The CDR3 contains 15 residues. Germline-derived CDR1 and CDR2 are LNHNV and YYDKDF (reference sequence). Here the CDR3 reads CATSRDSRQGRGYTF.

According to its frequency, this clonotype is medium-sized. CDR3: CASSSRSNYGYTF. The chain carries TRBV19 and TRBJ1-2. The CDR3 covers 13 residues. Germline V gene lookup returns CDR1 LNHDA and CDR2 SQIVND (reference sequence). The complete variable domain, with remaining parts taken from reference TRBV19 and TRBJ1-2, reads DGGITQSPKYLFRKEGQNVTLSCEQNLNHDAMYWYRQDPGQGLRLIYYSQIVNDFQKGDIAEGYSVSREKKESFPLTVTSAQKNPTAFYLCASSSRSNYGYTFGSGTRLTVV.